One T cell receptor (beta chain) is described in this entry. This clonotype was detected once. This receptor's antigen is unknown. The sample holds no much larger clone one base away, and base qualities are not on file. One read alone provides weak support. The sample originates from a study of CD8 T cells in ankylosing spondylitis (dated by TCRdb to about 2017). Study-wide context: The study set out to find disease-linked TCR variants by profiling T cell receptor beta repertoires in ankylosing spondylitis patients and healthy donors. The full study cohort comprised around 23 ankylosing spondylitis patients and 110 or so healthy donors. Peripheral blood was sampled, and synovial fluid was additionally collected from ankylosing spondylitis patients. What the study reported, not specific to this receptor: A TCR beta motif made up of several highly homologous amino acid variants appeared to be characteristic of blood from ankylosing spondylitis patients. Some TCR beta motif variants had previously been reported in synovial fluid and blood of reactive arthritis patients, which suggested common disease-initiation mechanisms. A CD8+ phenotype was shown by the disease-linked clones, which were found at relatively low frequencies in peripheral blood. According to the report, matched synovial fluid samples from ankylosing spondylitis patients were significantly enriched for the disease-linked clones.

The CDR3 sequence holds 14 residues, the cysteine and phenylalanine included. The CDR3 DNA has 42 bases and is translated from base 1. The germline V gene yields SGHVS for CDR1 and FNYEAQ for CDR2. V loses 6 bases, J loses 4 bases, and the germline ends lie 15 bases apart. The data were produced on an Illumina HiSeq 2500. Quantitative 5'-RACE with molecular barcodes was used to prepare TCR beta libraries. From the authors' description of their analysis: A new computational method, built on a probabilistic model of VDJ rearrangement, was used to identify disease-linked TCR variants. Using fastp at Q25 and MiXCR, TCRdb reprocessed the public reads and kept productive beta chains. Records with the same CDR3 protein are collapsed into one entry carrying the most frequent genes and DNA. In this record, the V and J calls reflect TCRdb's handling and not the investigators' own analysis. For this sample there are fewer than 750,000 distinct CDR3 sequences; under 20% appear just once. The ten biggest clones cover about 19% of the sample.

The TCR originated in a male donor with ankylosing spondylitis. Specimen: blood, either unsorted or a sorted T cell fraction (not recorded which). The V gene is TRBV7-6 and the J gene is TRBJ1-1, with TRBD1 tentatively as D gene (6 bases match). The CDR3 has the sequence CASRAGGPGTEAFF. DNA sequence: TGTGCCAGCAGGGCGGGGGGGCCGGGCACTGAAGCTTTCTTT.